This passage covers 22 T cell receptor beta chains from one sample sequenced in a study of breast tumors, draining lymph nodes, adjacent tissues. Samples came from axillary lymph nodes draining the breast cancer. TCRdb ran MiXCR on the multiplex PCR reads and lists one entry per CDR3 protein. Among about 180,000 distinct CDR3 sequences listed, about 30% were seen once. Source material: axillary lymph node tissue. These receptors originate from a female donor with breast cancer. Some clones in this sample may be carry-over from other donors' samples.

Worth noting for this clonotype: A much more abundant neighbour one base away suggests this may be a read error. The chain employs TRBV6-5 and TRBJ2-1; D is unresolved. Trimming cost V 2 bases and J 12 bases, with 11 bases left between them. The germline CDR1 and CDR2 sequences are MNHEY and SVGAGI. The CDR3 extends over 12 amino acids. The CDR3 loop reads CASSYGHGGQFF. The CDR3, as DNA: TGTGCCAGCAGTTACGGGCACGGCGGGCAGTTCTTC.

The chain is built from TRBV5-1 and TRBJ1-2; D remains ambiguous. Between the trimmed V and J ends, which lost 1 base and 5 bases, there was a span of 9 bases. Germline V gene data show CDR1 as SGHRS and CDR2 as YFSETQ. This CDR3 is 13 amino acids long. The CDR3 DNA reads TGCGCCAGCAGCTTGACTAGCGGGTATGGCTACACCTTC. It specifies CASSLTSGYGYTF.

V gene TRBV5-5 combines with J gene TRBJ2-5; the D gene is possibly TRBD1 (6 bases). This CDR3 contains 16 residues. Germline V gene lookup returns CDR1 SGHKS and CDR2 YYEKEE (reference sequence). V was cut by 5 bases and J by 5 bases, with 22 bases left in between. CDR3 DNA sequence: TGTGCCAGCAGTGAGCCGGGACATGATAACGAGGAGACCCAGTACTTC. It yields the protein CASSEPGHDNEETQYF.

The chain couples TRBV27 to TRBJ2-6; D remains unclear. The CDR3 has 13 amino acids. Trimming pared 5 bases from V and 4 bases from J, leaving 6 bases between. Germline CDR1 is MNHEY and CDR2 is SMNVEV (reference sequence). The DNA of the CDR3 is TGTGCCAGCAGTGCCACGGGGGCCAACGTCCTGACTTTC. It encodes CASSATGANVLTF.

The V gene is TRBV7-9, the J gene TRBJ1-6; no clear D gene. Germline lookup yields CDR1 SEHNR and CDR2 FQNEAQ (reference sequence). The CDR3 totals 15 residues. Trimming pared 0 bases from V and 7 bases from J, leaving 10 bases between. In nucleotides, the CDR3 is TGTGCCAGCAGCTTAGCCGACCTTGGGAATTCACCCCTCCACTTT. The encoded protein is CASSLADLGNSPLHF. The full variable domain, in which reference TRBV7-9 and TRBJ1-6 provide the parts outside the CDR3, is DTGVSQNPRHKITKRGQNVTFRCDPISEHNRLYWYRQTLGQGPEFLTYFQNEAQLEKSRLLSDRFSAERPKGSFSTLEIQRTEQGDSAMYLCASSLADLGNSPLHFGNGTRLTVT.

This chain uses TRBV6-1 with TRBJ1-2; D remains ambiguous. Trimming stripped 3 bases from V and 12 bases from J, with 8 bases between. The CDR3 is 10 residues long. CDR1 is MNHNS, CDR2 SASEGT, per germline. CDR3 in amino acids: CASSEGGNTF. As DNA, the CDR3 is TGTGCCAGCAGTGAGGGCGGAAACACCTTC.

On this clonotype itself: The junction departs from the called germline gene at one end, perhaps through a read error. V and J are TRBV7-8 and TRBJ2-1, with TRBD2 as a possible D gene (6 bases). This CDR3 comprises 15 residues. Germline V CDR1 and CDR2: SGHVS, FQNEAQ. DNA for the CDR3: TGTGCCAGCACCCGCTTGCGGGGTGGGTCGAATGGGCAGCTCTTC. It yields the protein CASTRLRGGSNGQLF.

Many counts were recorded for this clonotype. This sequence joins TRBV19 and TRBJ2-1, with TRBD2 as a possible D gene (6 bases). The CDR3 has 16 amino acids. Deletions cut 8 bases from V and 4 bases from J, with 21 bases between. From germline, CDR1 is LNHDA and CDR2 SQIVND (reference sequence). CDR3 protein: CASYPGGRVGYNEQFF. The CDR3 nucleotides are TGTGCCAGTTACCCCGGAGGGCGGGTTGGGTACAATGAGCAGTTCTTC.

Concerning this clonotype: This likely comes from a read error, as the CDR3 has no conserved phenylalanine or tryptophan at its end. The chain recombines TRBV19 with TRBJ1-3, with D unresolved. The CDR3 has 15 residues. The V end lost 8 bases, the J end lost 0 bases, and 14 bases lay between the germline ends. Germline V gives CDR1 LNHDA, CDR2 SQIVND (reference sequence). CDR3 DNA sequence: TGTGCCAGTGTACCCCAGGACGCCTCTGGAAACACCATATATCTT. Its translation: CASVPQDASGNTIYL.

The genes are TRBV10-3 and TRBJ1-1; TRBD1 aligns across 8 bases. Germline lookup yields CDR1 ENHRY and CDR2 SYGVKD. The CDR3 is 14 amino acids. V lost 6 bases, J lost 1 base, and 4 bases stayed unmatched. CDR3 protein: CAIRETGANTEAFF. The DNA for the CDR3 is TGTGCCATCAGGGAGACAGGGGCGAACACTGAAGCTTTCTTT.

This clonotype occurred many times. V usage is TRBV5-6 and J usage is TRBJ2-1, with 11 nucleotides matching TRBD2. The J segment lost 10 bases and the V segment lost 3 bases, leaving 0 bases of the junction unmatched. Germline assignment: CDR1 SGHDT and CDR2 YYEEEE. The CDR3 is made up of 12 amino acids. This CDR3 is CASSSSGGEQFF. DNA of the CDR3: TGTGCCAGCAGCTCTAGCGGGGGGGAGCAGTTCTTC.

Comment on this clonotype: A read error may be the cause here, since a much bigger clone is one base away. The gene calls are TRBV19 and TRBJ1-5, with unresolved D. Per germline, CDR1 LNHDA and CDR2 SQIVND (reference sequence). The CDR3 is 13 amino acids. The CDR3 reads CARSITLAQPQHF. The CDR3 DNA sequence: TGTGCCCGTAGTATAACTTTAGCTCAGCCCCAGCATTTT.

This clonotype was seen at least ten times. The J gene is TRBJ1-2, the V gene TRBV27; perhaps TRBD1 as D (6 bases). Per germline, CDR1 MNHEY and CDR2 SMNVEV (reference sequence). The CDR3 spans 14 residues. With 6 bases removed from V and 0 bases from J, the gap between germline ends came to 11 bases. The CDR3 coding sequence is TGTGCCAGCAGAACAGGGAATTCTAACTATGGCTACACCTTC. Translating gives CASRTGNSNYGYTF.

This clonotype has a count of ten or more. This chain joins TRBV7-9 and TRBJ2-5; D gene ambiguous. V lost 5 bases and J lost 0, with 10 bases in between. Germline V lookup: CDR1 SEHNR, CDR2 FQNEAQ (reference sequence). This CDR3 comprises 14 residues. The CDR3 region has the DNA TGTGCCAGCAGCCAGGCAGAGTACCAAGAGACCCAGTACTTC. Translated: CASSQAEYQETQYF.

This rearrangement joins TRBV5-1 to TRBJ2-2; 11 bases fit TRBD1. CDR3 length equals 18 residues. After removal of 4 bases from V and 4 bases from J, the junction contained 12 bases not matched to a gene. Germline V gene lookup returns CDR1 SGHRS and CDR2 YFSETQ. The CDR3 DNA reads TGCGCCAGCAGCAAATCGTGGACAGGGGGCAGGAGCACCGGGGAGCTGTTTTTT. Protein: CASSKSWTGGRSTGELFF.

The gene calls are TRBV29-1 and TRBJ2-7; 8 bases are shared with TRBD1. Trimming at V came to 4 bases and at J to 3 bases, leaving 2 bases not matched to a gene. Germline loops: CDR1 SQVTM, CDR2 ANQGSEA. The CDR3 is 12 residues long. The CDR3 loop is CSVGTGIYEQYF. CDR3 nucleotide sequence: TGCAGCGTTGGGACAGGGATCTACGAGCAGTACTTC.

This clonotype was recorded many times. CDR3 in DNA: TGTGCCAGCAGCCAAGTGGGAGCGGGGACTTACACAGATACGCAGTATTTT. Translated, it gives CASSQVGAGTYTDTQYF. V usage is TRBV4-2 and J usage is TRBJ2-3; 7 positions match TRBD2. The junction had 9 bases not matched to a gene; V was cut back by 1 base and J by 2 bases. CDR1 LGHNA and CDR2 YNFKEQ come from the germline V gene. This CDR3 contains 17 residues.

The chain uses TRBV20-1 and TRBJ2-7; unclear D gene. This CDR3 has 14 residues. Trimming left V 6 bases short and J 3 bases short, with 18 bases between. Germline CDR1 and CDR2: DFQATT and SNEGSKA (reference sequence). The CDR3 DNA is TGCAGTGCCAGTAGTGCCGGCAGAGTCTACGAGCAGTACTTC. Encoded protein: CSASSAGRVYEQYF.

There are a few counts of this clonotype. A single base separates this from a much larger clone, so it may be a read error. This chain connects TRBV20-1 to TRBJ2-5; 8 bases line up with TRBD1. The V gene's germline CDR1 is DFQATT and CDR2 SNEGSKA (reference sequence). CDR3 length: 14 residues. CDR3 DNA: TGCAGTGCTAGAGCCACAGGGGGTAGGGAGACCCGGTACTTC. This gives the protein CSARATGGRETRYF.

The V gene is TRBV7-2, the J gene TRBJ1-1; 8 bases match TRBD1. CDR3 length equals 16 residues. The germline CDR1 and CDR2 sequences are SGHTA and FQGNSA. The V gene end was trimmed by 2 bases and the J gene end by 4 bases; junction bases not matched to a gene: 9. Here the CDR3 DNA reads TGTGCCAGCAGCTTATCCTCCCCAGGGGGCCTCACTGAAGCTTTCTTT. The encoded protein is CASSLSSPGGLTEAFF.

This clonotype was seen at least ten times. This sequence joins TRBV18 and TRBJ1-4; possible D gene TRBD1, 6 bases. The CDR3 is made up of 14 amino acids. CDR1 and CDR2 from the germline V gene are KGHSH and LQKENI. The V gene lost 4 bases and the J gene lost 3 bases, with 9 bases spanning the gap. Written as DNA, the CDR3 is TGTGCCAGCTCACAGGACAGTTCTAATGAAAAACTGTTTTTT. It encodes CASSQDSSNEKLFF.

This clonotype was counted many times. The junction differs from germline at one of its ends, possibly a read error. The genes are TRBV9 and TRBJ2-6; D may correspond to TRBD1 or TRBD2 (5 bases each). The CDR3 totals 16 residues. Germline lookup yields CDR1 SGDLS and CDR2 YYNGEE. The CDR3 here is CASSAPLEAGANALTF. The DNA of the CDR3 is TGTGCCAGCAGCGCCCCCTTGGAGGCTGGGGCCAACGCCCTGACTTTC.